This T cell receptor beta chain was identified in a study of STAT3 mutations in large granular lymphocyte leukemia. The CDR3 is made up of 16 amino acids. Trimming took 5 bases from V and 3 from J, leaving 20 bases between them. Germline CDR1 reads SGHNT; CDR2 reads YYREEE (reference sequence). Study results and caveats: In T-cell large granular lymphocyte leukemia, about half of patients showed multiple immunodominant subclonotypes. In several patients, dominant TCR clone burden exceeded STAT3 mutant burden.

Libraries were prepared by immunoSEQ multiplex PCR; TCRdb keeps only in-frame clonotypes and omits some of them. The repertoire holds about 1,700 clones, with about 61% as singletons. For this clone: Its cognate antigen is unknown.

This sequence was found in a woman in her 70s with T-cell large granular lymphocyte leukemia. Some clones in this sample may be carry-over from other donors' samples. Sequencing used peripheral blood mononuclear cells. The V call is TRBV5-4, the J call TRBJ1-2; D possibly corresponds to TRBD1 (5 bases). For the CDR3, the DNA is TGTGCCAGCAGTAAAGATGACCAGGGTGGGCACTATGGCTACACCTTC. This codes for CASSKDDQGGHYGYTF.